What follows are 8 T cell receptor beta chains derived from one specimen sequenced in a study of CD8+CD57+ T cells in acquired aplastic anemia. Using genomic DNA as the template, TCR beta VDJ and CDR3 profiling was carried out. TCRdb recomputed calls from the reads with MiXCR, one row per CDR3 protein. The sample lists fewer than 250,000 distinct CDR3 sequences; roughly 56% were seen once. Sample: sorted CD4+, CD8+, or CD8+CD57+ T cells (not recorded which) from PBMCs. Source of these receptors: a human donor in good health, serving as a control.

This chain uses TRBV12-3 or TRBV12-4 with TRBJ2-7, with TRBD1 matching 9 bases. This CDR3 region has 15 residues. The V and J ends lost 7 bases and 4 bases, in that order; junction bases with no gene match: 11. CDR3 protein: CASTPGTGHLYEQYF. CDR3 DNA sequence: TGTGCCAGCACCCCAGGGACAGGGCATTTGTACGAGCAGTACTTC.

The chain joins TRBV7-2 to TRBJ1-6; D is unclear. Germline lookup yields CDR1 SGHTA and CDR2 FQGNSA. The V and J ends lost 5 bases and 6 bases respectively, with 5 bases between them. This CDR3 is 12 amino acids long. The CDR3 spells CASSAINSPLHF. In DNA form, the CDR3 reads TGTGCCAGCAGCGCGATTAATTCACCCCTCCACTTT.

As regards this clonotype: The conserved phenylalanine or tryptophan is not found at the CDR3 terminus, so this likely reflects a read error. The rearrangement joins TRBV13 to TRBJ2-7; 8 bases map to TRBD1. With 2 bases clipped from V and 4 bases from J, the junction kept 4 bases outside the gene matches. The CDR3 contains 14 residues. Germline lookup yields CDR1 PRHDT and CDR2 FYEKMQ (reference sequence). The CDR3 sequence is CASSLKGQAYEQYL. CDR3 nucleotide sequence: TGTGCCAGCAGCTTAAAGGGACAGGCGTACGAGCAGTACCTC.

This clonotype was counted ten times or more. DNA for the CDR3: TGTGCCAGCAGCCGACAGGGCGACAATGAGCAGTTCTTC. Its translation is CASSRQGDNEQFF. The chain couples TRBV4-2 to TRBJ2-1; 7 nucleotides line up with TRBD1. Germline trimming cut 4 bases from V and 5 bases from J; bases unmatched to any gene: 2. CDR1 and CDR2 (germline): LGHNA, YNFKEQ. The CDR3 is 13 amino acids.

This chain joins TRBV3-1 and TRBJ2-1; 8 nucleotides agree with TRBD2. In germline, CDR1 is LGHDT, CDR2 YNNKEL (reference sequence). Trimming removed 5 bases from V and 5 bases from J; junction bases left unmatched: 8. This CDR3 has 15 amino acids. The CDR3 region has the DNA TGTGCCAGCAGCGTAGCTAGGGGACTAGACAATGAGCAGTTCTTC. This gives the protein CASSVARGLDNEQFF.

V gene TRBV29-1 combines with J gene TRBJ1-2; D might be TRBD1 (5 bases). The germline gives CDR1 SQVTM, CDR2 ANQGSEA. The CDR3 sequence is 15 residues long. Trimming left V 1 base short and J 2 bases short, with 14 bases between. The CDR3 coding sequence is TGCAGCGTTGAAGCCCTAGGGGAAGGCAACTATGGCTACACCTTC. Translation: CSVEALGEGNYGYTF.

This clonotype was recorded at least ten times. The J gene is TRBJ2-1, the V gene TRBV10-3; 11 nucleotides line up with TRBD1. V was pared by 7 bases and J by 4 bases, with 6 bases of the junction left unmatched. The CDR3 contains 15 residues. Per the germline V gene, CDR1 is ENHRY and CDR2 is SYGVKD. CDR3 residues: CAIKGQGARYNEQFF. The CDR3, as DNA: TGTGCCATCAAAGGACAGGGGGCCAGGTACAATGAGCAGTTCTTC.

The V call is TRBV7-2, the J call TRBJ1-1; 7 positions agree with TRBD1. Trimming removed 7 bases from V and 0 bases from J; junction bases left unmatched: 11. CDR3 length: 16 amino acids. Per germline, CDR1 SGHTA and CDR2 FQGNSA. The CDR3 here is CASTNTGVGLNTEAFF. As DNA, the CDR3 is TGTGCCAGCACCAACACAGGGGTGGGGTTGAACACTGAAGCTTTCTTT.